The source of this T cell receptor beta chain is a study of blood T cells in healthy people across ages. Study results and caveats: Per million T cells, TCR beta diversity dropped about linearly as age rose. The percentage of naive T cells correlated strongly with TCR beta diversity.

A second PCR, run for roughly 7 to 11 cycles, used a sample-barcoded 5' primer plus a J-beta primer mix. The authors tagged each cDNA molecule using a template-switch adaptor with 12 random nucleotides. TCRdb reanalysed the 5' RACE reads using MiXCR and keeps one entry per CDR3 protein. The data contain hundreds of thousands of distinct CDR3 sequences, 40% to 50% of them singletons. Worth noting for this clonotype: Its antigen is not identified. Just one base apart from a much larger clone, this may be a read error.

The CDR3 is made up of 18 amino acids. Germline values: CDR1 SGHTA, CDR2 FQGNSA. V lost 2 bases to trimming and J lost 1 base; unmatched junction nucleotides: 7. This sequence originates from a man between 60 and 70 years old in good health. What was sequenced was blood. V is TRBV7-2 and J is TRBJ2-6, with 8 nucleotides matching TRBD1. The CDR3, as DNA: TGTGCCAGCAGCTTACGGACAGGGAGCTTTTCTGGGGCCAACGTCCTGACTTTC. Protein product: CASSLRTGSFSGANVLTF.